This T cell receptor beta chain was recovered during a study of technical replicates of blood from a few donors (dated by TCRdb to the late 2010s). This clone was picked up one time. The antigen it binds to is not known. Base-call qualities are not available, and no considerably larger clone is one nucleotide away. From cysteine to phenylalanine, the CDR3 is 16 amino acids long. Only the CDR3 DNA is retained, 48 bases long and in frame from the first base. From a lookup of the germline V gene, CDR1 and CDR2 are SGDLS and YYNGEE. Deletion took 0 bases off V and 2 bases off J, with a span of 13 bases between the germline ends. Preparation of the library involved the immunoSEQ multiplex PCR assay. Not all clones reach the TCRdb copy of this immuneACCESS table, which keeps in-frame sequences only. Checked studies attribute under half of the gap to unresolved V genes and leave the rest unexplained. This sample has approximately 14,000 clones in its table, and 65% to 85% of those were observed once. The ten largest clones capture approximately 13% of the sample.

The chain employs TRBV9 and TRBJ2-3; the D gene cannot be named for sure. The TCR comes from a human donor in good health. The sequenced sample consisted of PBMCs. The DNA sequence is TGTGCCAGCAGCGTAGGGTCCCCCCAGAACACAGATACGCAGTATTTT. It translates as CASSVGSPQNTDTQYF. Here the CDR3 is joined to the reference TRBV9 and TRBJ2-3 genes, and the full variable domain is: DSGVTQTPKHLITATGQRVTLRCSPRSGDLSVYWYQQSLDQGLQFLIQYYNGEERAKGNILERFSAQQFPDLHSELNLSSLELGDSALYFCASSVGSPQNTDTQYFGPGTRLTVL.